Presented here are 13 T cell receptor beta chains from one specimen sequenced in a study of blood T cell repertoires in COVID-19. Profiled with immunoSEQ multiplex PCR; TCRdb holds only in-frame clones, not every one. The table includes about 160,000 clones, 89% detected once. Sample: peripheral blood. The origin of the receptors is a man in his sixties with acute or convalescent COVID-19.

The chain uses TRBV3-1 (or the pseudogene TRBV3-2) and TRBJ1-2; 7 nucleotides line up with TRBD1. V dropped 2 bases and J dropped 4; count of bases not matched to a gene: 4. The CDR3 extends over 14 amino acids. Germline lookup yields CDR1 LGHDT and CDR2 YNNKEL (reference sequence). The CDR3 reads CASSQTGAGYGYTF. The CDR3 region has the DNA TGTGCCAGCAGCCAAACAGGGGCGGGCTATGGCTACACCTTC.

As to this clone: Other DNA sequences from this sample encode an identical CDR3 as well. V is TRBV3-1 (or the pseudogene TRBV3-2) and J is TRBJ2-7; perhaps TRBD2 as D (6 bases). V was cut by 4 bases and J by 4 bases, with 14 bases left in between. CDR3 length: 14 residues. Germline V CDR1 and CDR2: LGHDT, YNNKEL (reference sequence). The DNA for the CDR3 is TGTGCCAGCAGCCCCTGGACGGCGGGATACGAGCAGTACTTC. This sequence encodes CASSPWTAGYEQYF.

The chain uses TRBV10-3 and TRBJ1-2; D not resolved. V was pared by 11 bases and J by 4 bases, with 20 bases between. The CDR3 is 14 amino acids. Germline CDR1 and CDR2: ENHRY and SYGVKD. The chain's CDR3 is CALEADPAFYGYTF. The CDR3 nucleotides read TGTGCCTTAGAGGCAGACCCGGCCTTCTATGGCTACACCTTC.

The J gene is TRBJ1-1, the V gene TRBV7-2; 8 bases are shared with TRBD1. Germline V lookup: CDR1 SGHTA, CDR2 FQGNSA. The CDR3 has 15 amino acids. V lost 5 bases, J lost 10 bases, and 15 bases stayed unmatched. CDR3 loop: CASSQYQGAGDRAFF. DNA for the CDR3: TGTGCCAGCAGCCAATATCAGGGGGCCGGGGATCGAGCTTTCTTT. Full variable domain (outside the CDR3, taken from reference TRBV7-2 and TRBJ1-1): GAGVSQSPSNKVTEKGKDVELRCDPISGHTALYWYRQSLGQGLEFLIYFQGNSAPDKSGLPSDRFSAERTGGSVSTLTIQRTQQEDSAVYLCASSQYQGAGDRAFFGQGTRLTVV.

This clone has ten or more counts. This chain joins TRBV6-2 or TRBV6-3 and TRBJ1-6; D possibly corresponds to TRBD1 (6 bases). CDR1 MNHEY and CDR2 SVGEGT come from the germline V gene. The V gene lost 5 bases and the J gene lost 10 bases, with 12 bases spanning the gap. The CDR3 totals 13 residues. CDR3 nucleotides: TGTGCCAGCAGTAACTACAGGGAATCACCCCTCCACTTT. Encoded protein: CASSNYRESPLHF.

The genes are TRBV5-1 and TRBJ2-7; the match to TRBD2 covers 7 bases. V dropped 3 bases and J dropped 0; count of bases not matched to a gene: 6. Germline-derived CDR1 and CDR2 are SGHRS and YFSETQ. The CDR3 is 15 residues long. The CDR3 bases are TGCGCCAGCAGCTCCAGCGGGGCCAGCTCCTACGAGCAGTACTTC. This translates into CASSSSGASSYEQYF.

The chain is built from TRBV18 and TRBJ1-1; TRBD1 matches 9 bases. Germline CDR1 KGHSH, CDR2 LQKENI. The CDR3 spans 15 residues. V was clipped by 4 bases and J by 3 bases; unmatched bases: 6. The CDR3 nucleotides read TGTGCCAGCTCACGGGGGGACAGGGCTTACACTGAAGCTTTCTTT. As protein: CASSRGDRAYTEAFF. The entire variable domain, with the rest obtained from reference TRBV18 and TRBJ1-1, is as follows: NAGVMQNPRHLVRRRGQEARLRCSPMKGHSHVYWYRQLPEEGLKFMVYLQKENIIDESGMPKERFSAEFPKEGPSILRIQQVVRGDSAAYFCASSRGDRAYTEAFFGQGTRLTVV.

This clone was detected only a few times. This sequence joins TRBV2 and TRBJ1-2; D not certain. V lost 3 bases to trimming and J lost 2 bases, with 13 bases between them. This CDR3 spans 15 amino acids. Germline V CDR1 and CDR2: SNHLY, FYNNEI. The CDR3, as DNA: TGTGCCAGCAGTGATGGTCCAGGCGCCAACTATGGCTACACCTTC. This translates into CASSDGPGANYGYTF.

The chain uses TRBV19 and TRBJ1-5; tentatively, D is TRBD1 (5 bases). The CDR3 length is 14 residues. V was shortened by 7 bases and J by 0 bases, with 10 bases between the two germline ends. CDR1 LNHDA and CDR2 SQIVND come from the germline V gene (reference sequence). The CDR3 sequence: CASTTVYSNQPQHF. The CDR3 nucleotides read TGTGCCAGTACGACAGTCTATAGCAATCAGCCCCAGCATTTT.

CDR3 residues: CARTPAGDYGYTF. DNA of the CDR3: TGTGCCAGGACGCCAGCCGGGGACTATGGCTACACCTTC. The chain uses TRBV2 and TRBJ1-2; no firm D call. Germline V gene data show CDR1 as SNHLY and CDR2 as FYNNEI. The CDR3 is 13 amino acids. Trimming shortened V by 9 bases and J by 3 bases, and 14 bases separated the two germline ends.

This CDR3 is CASSTREGSPLHF. CDR3 bases: TGTGCCAGCAGCACAAGGGAGGGTTCACCCCTCCACTTT. This sequence joins TRBV7-8 and TRBJ1-6; no definite D call. V lost 5 bases and J lost 9, with 11 bases in between. CDR1 is SGHVS, CDR2 FQNEAQ, per germline. The CDR3 covers 13 residues.

V and J are TRBV10-3 and TRBJ2-4; D possibly corresponds to TRBD1 (6 bases). Germline-derived CDR1 and CDR2 are ENHRY and SYGVKD. This CDR3 is built from 16 residues. V was trimmed by 4 bases and J by 0 bases, leaving 13 bases between them. CDR3 DNA: TGTGCCATCAGTGGGACAGACAGTCTAGCCAAAAACATTCAGTACTTC. Its protein product is CAISGTDSLAKNIQYF.

The chain carries TRBV7-9 and TRBJ1-4, with 9 bases fitting TRBD1. The CDR3 extends over 15 amino acids. After removal of 3 bases from V and 3 bases from J, the junction contained 2 bases not matched to a gene. The germline V gene has CDR1 SEHNR and CDR2 FQNEAQ (reference sequence). The CDR3 spells CASSLDRGSNEKLFF. CDR3 DNA sequence: TGTGCCAGCAGCTTGGACAGGGGCTCTAATGAAAAACTGTTTTTT. The whole variable domain, remainder taken from reference TRBV7-9 and TRBJ1-4, is DTGVSQNPRHKITKRGQNVTFRCDPISEHNRLYWYRQTLGQGPEFLTYFQNEAQLEKSRLLSDRFSAERPKGSFSTLEIQRTEQGDSAMYLCASSLDRGSNEKLFFGSGTQLSVL.